The source of this T cell receptor beta chain is a study of blood T cell repertoires in COVID-19. Study-level information: Samples taken during acute and convalescent COVID-19 were collected in the United States, Italy and Spain. From T cells, B-cell-depleted T cells, or PBMCs came the material, which was cDNA or gDNA.

Original methodology: Counts of nucleated cells, estimated from reference gene primer amplification, were obtained. Measured with immunoSEQ multiplex PCR; TCRdb has only the in-frame clones, and not every one. That table furnishes V, J and clone size, whereas the DNA furnished D and trimming. The repertoire has roughly 190,000 clones, 60% to 85% of them found once; the top ten carry around 8.1%. Sequencing input: peripheral blood. The source of this sequence is a woman between 45 and 60 years old with active or convalescent COVID-19.

The CDR3 is CSASPSGRTDTQYF. Here the CDR3 DNA reads TGCAGTGCTAGTCCTAGCGGCCGCACAGATACGCAGTATTTT. The chain links TRBV20-1 to TRBJ2-3, with 7 positions matching TRBD2. Germline CDR1 is DFQATT and CDR2 is SNEGSKA (reference sequence). CDR3 length: 14 residues. The J segment lost 1 base and the V segment lost 3 bases, leaving 4 bases of the junction unmatched.